One sample yielded the 32 T cell receptor beta chains listed below, sequenced in a study of metastatic and nonmetastatic thyroid tumors. All patients were untreated before thyroid surgery. TCRdb used MiXCR to call clones anew from the PCR reads. In the table there are about 38,000 clones, over 40% of which are singletons. Source material: tumor tissue. Source of these receptors: a male donor with papillary thyroid cancer or a benign thyroid nodule (not recorded which). Some clones in this sample may be carry-over from other donors' samples.

This clone was detected a few times. The rearrangement links TRBV15 to TRBJ2-1; 10 bases line up with TRBD2. V lost 3 bases, J lost 4 bases, and 6 bases stayed unmatched. Per the germline V gene, CDR1 is LNHNV and CDR2 is YYDKDF (reference sequence). The CDR3 runs 16 residues. The CDR3 is CATSSVTSGDYNEQFF. The CDR3 bases are TGTGCCACCAGCAGTGTCACTAGCGGGGATTACAATGAGCAGTTCTTC.

The rearrangement uses TRBV6-5 and TRBJ1-6, with 10 bases matching TRBD1. The length of the CDR3 is 18 residues. The junction had 13 bases not matched to a gene; V was cut back by 5 bases and J by 6 bases. Germline V CDR1 and CDR2: MNHEY, SVGAGI. CDR3 DNA sequence: TGTGCCAGCAGTCGGGACAGGGGTGCTGGGAGCTCTAATTCACCCCTCCACTTT. This encodes CASSRDRGAGSSNSPLHF.

V and J are TRBV30 and TRBJ2-7; 7 nucleotides align to TRBD1. CDR3 length: 14 residues. Germline CDR1 is GTSNPN and CDR2 is SVGIG (reference sequence). V shed 1 base, J shed 1 base, and the junction held 4 bases outside the gene matches. CDR3 region: CAWSGVTGSYEQYF. The CDR3 DNA follows: TGTGCCTGGAGTGGGGTGACAGGGTCCTACGAGCAGTACTTC.

The sample holds one count of this clone. The chain is built from TRBV11-2 and TRBJ2-3; the match to TRBD2 covers 7 bases. CDR3 length: 16 amino acids. CDR1 is SGHAT and CDR2 is FQNNGV in the germline V gene. Trimming took 3 bases from V and 1 from J; bases not matched to a gene: 7. The DNA for the CDR3 is TGTGCCAGCAGCTTTTTGGGGAGCGGGGGCACAGATACGCAGTATTTT. It codes for CASSFLGSGGTDTQYF.

The J gene is TRBJ1-2, the V gene TRBV11-2; 8 nucleotides align to TRBD1. This CDR3 is 12 amino acids long. Germline V gene lookup returns CDR1 SGHAT and CDR2 FQNNGV. Losses at the gene ends were 4 bases for V and 8 bases for J; bases not matched to a gene: 3. CDR3 amino acids: CASSWGQAGYTF. The CDR3 coding sequence is TGTGCCAGCAGCTGGGGACAGGCCGGCTACACCTTC.

The chain employs TRBV20-1 and TRBJ1-1; D is uncertain. The CDR3 totals 11 residues. V shed 0 bases and J shed 11 bases, with 10 bases lying between them. Germline CDR1 DFQATT, CDR2 SNEGSKA (reference sequence). CDR3 nucleotides: TGCAGTGCTAGAGAGTATACCGGGGCTTTCTTT. Translated: CSAREYTGAFF.

As to this clone: The same CDR3 can be traced to other DNA sequences in this sample. The chain couples TRBV6-1 to TRBJ2-7, with TRBD2 matching 10 bases. V lost 1 base, J lost 0 bases, and 0 bases stayed unmatched. Germline CDR1 is MNHNS and CDR2 is SASEGT. The CDR3 contains 15 residues. DNA of the CDR3: TGTGCCAGCAGTGAAGGGACTAGCGGCTCCTACGAGCAGTACTTC. The encoded protein is CASSEGTSGSYEQYF.

The V gene is TRBV5-6, the J gene TRBJ2-1; D remains ambiguous. This CDR3 is built from 14 residues. Per the germline V gene, CDR1 is SGHDT and CDR2 is YYEEEE. The V end was cut by 4 bases, the J end by 6 bases, with 14 bases between. In DNA form, the CDR3 reads TGTGCCAGCAGCCCGATTGGCAGGCTCAATGAGCAGTTCTTC. It specifies CASSPIGRLNEQFF.

The chain carries TRBV20-1 and TRBJ1-2, with D possibly matching TRBD1 (6 bases). From germline, CDR1 is DFQATT and CDR2 SNEGSKA (reference sequence). The V and J ends lost 6 bases and 2 bases respectively, with 16 bases between them. The CDR3 has 14 residues. Here the CDR3 reads CSASPGARNYGYTF. In nucleotides, the CDR3 is TGCAGTGCCAGCCCGGGGGCCAGAAACTATGGCTACACCTTC.

This chain links TRBV11-2 with TRBJ2-1, with 8 bases fitting TRBD1. The CDR3 has 18 residues. The V and J ends lost 2 bases and 5 bases, in that order; junction bases with no gene match: 14. CDR1 is SGHAT and CDR2 is FQNNGV in the germline V gene. DNA of the CDR3: TGTGCCAGCAGCTTATCCTCCGGGACAGGAAAGAAACACAATGAGCAGTTCTTC. Its protein is CASSLSSGTGKKHNEQFF.

This clone was seen a few times. The chain employs TRBV10-3 and TRBJ2-7, with D uncertain. V was shortened by 6 bases and J by 2 bases, with 8 bases between the two germline ends. Germline V gene sequence: CDR1 ENHRY, CDR2 SYGVKD. This CDR3 has 12 residues. The CDR3 DNA is TGTGCCATCAGGGCAGCCACCTACGAGCAGTACTTC. Translation gives CAIRAATYEQYF.

This clone was seen only a few times. The chain uses TRBV6-5 and TRBJ1-2; weak D call: TRBD1 (6 bases). The germline CDR1 and CDR2 sequences are MNHEY and SVGAGI. The CDR3 extends over 15 amino acids. The V end was cut by 2 bases, the J end by 5 bases, with 15 bases between. The CDR3 spells CASSYRGMKGYGYTF. CDR3 sequence (DNA): TGTGCCAGCAGTTACAGGGGGATGAAAGGGTATGGCTACACCTTC.

The gene calls are TRBV2 and TRBJ2-1, with 11 bases matching TRBD2. The CDR3 sequence is 15 residues long. The V gene's germline CDR1 is SNHLY and CDR2 FYNNEI. With V trimmed by 1 base and J by 6 bases, 2 bases remained unmatched. The chain's CDR3 is CASSEGTSGFNEQFF. The CDR3 DNA follows: TGTGCCAGCAGTGAAGGGACTAGCGGGTTCAATGAGCAGTTCTTC.

This clone appeared once. V usage is TRBV18 and J usage is TRBJ2-5; D possibly matches TRBD1 or TRBD2 (5 bases each). V lost 6 bases and J lost 4, with 15 bases in between. CDR3 length: 14 amino acids. Germline V gives CDR1 KGHSH, CDR2 LQKENI. CDR3 sequence (DNA): TGTGCCAGCTCCCCTCGGGACGGAGGAGAGACCCAGTACTTC. It translates to CASSPRDGGETQYF.

A single count supports this clone. The CDR3 bases are TGTGCCAGCAGCGTAGTCGTGAACACTGAAGCTTTCTTT. This codes for CASSVVVNTEAFF. The chain uses TRBV9 and TRBJ1-1; D call uncertain. CDR3 length: 13 residues. Between the trimmed V and J ends, which lost 0 bases and 0 bases, there was a span of 3 bases. Germline V gene lookup returns CDR1 SGDLS and CDR2 YYNGEE.

The chain uses TRBV3-1 and TRBJ2-3, with D possibly matching TRBD2 (5 bases). The ends were cut back, 1 base at V and 2 bases at J, with 16 bases in the middle. The CDR3 length is 17 residues. Germline CDR1 is LGHDT and CDR2 is YNNKEL (reference sequence). This CDR3 reads CASSQGRTSRITDTQYF. Written as DNA, the CDR3 is TGTGCCAGCAGCCAAGGAAGGACTTCCCGGATCACAGATACGCAGTATTTT.

The J gene is TRBJ2-1, the V gene TRBV30, with D perhaps TRBD1 or TRBD2 (5 bases each). The CDR3 loop spans 16 amino acids. Deletions cut 1 base from V and 2 bases from J, with 15 bases between. Germline V gene sequence: CDR1 GTSNPN, CDR2 SVGIG (reference sequence). The CDR3 DNA is TGTGCCTGGAGTGCCTGGGGGACCGTCCCCTACAATGAGCAGTTCTTC. It codes for CAWSAWGTVPYNEQFF.

The V gene is TRBV30, the J gene TRBJ2-7, with unresolved D. The CDR3 has 11 residues. Germline V gene data show CDR1 as GTSNPN and CDR2 as SVGIG (reference sequence). The V end was cut by 0 bases, the J end by 11 bases, with 11 bases between. The chain's CDR3 is CAWSVGILKYF. CDR3 nucleotides: TGTGCCTGGAGTGTAGGGATATTGAAGTACTTC.

This clone was seen a handful of times. The chain uses TRBV6-2 or TRBV6-3 and TRBJ1-4; TRBD1 matches 8 bases. Unmatched junction bases numbered 6, after V lost 6 bases and J lost 6 bases. CDR1 is MNHEY, CDR2 SVGEGT, per germline. This CDR3 is built from 14 residues. The CDR3 DNA reads as TGTGCCAGCAGCGACAGGGGCGGTCATGAAAAACTGTTTTTT. Protein product: CASSDRGGHEKLFF.

The J gene is TRBJ1-5, the V gene TRBV20-1; the match to TRBD1 covers 10 bases. The CDR3 is 14 residues long. Germline V gene data show CDR1 as DFQATT and CDR2 as SNEGSKA (reference sequence). V shed 5 bases and J 2 bases; nucleotides not matched to a gene: 3. The CDR3, as DNA: TGCAGTGCTCTAGGGACAGGGGGCAATCAGCCCCAGCATTTT. It is translated as CSALGTGGNQPQHF.

The chain recombines TRBV5-1 with TRBJ2-7; TRBD1 matches 9 bases. Trimming took 4 bases from V and 3 from J; bases not matched to a gene: 8. This CDR3 spans 15 amino acids. Germline values: CDR1 SGHRS, CDR2 YFSETQ. CDR3 loop: CASSPGDRVDYEQYF. As DNA, the CDR3 is TGCGCCAGCAGCCCGGGGGACAGGGTGGACTACGAGCAGTACTTC.

The genes are TRBV20-1 and TRBJ2-1; 8 nucleotides line up with TRBD1. V trimming: 1 base; J trimming: 3 bases; junction bases outside the gene matches: 5. CDR3 length: 15 amino acids. Germline CDR1 is DFQATT and CDR2 is SNEGSKA (reference sequence). The CDR3, as DNA: TGCAGTGCTAGAGTACAGGGGGAGGACTACAATGAGCAGTTCTTC. Its protein is CSARVQGEDYNEQFF.

Concerning this clone: Sequence at one end of the junction differs from germline and may be a read error. This chain uses TRBV4-3 with TRBJ2-6; 9 nucleotides agree with TRBD1. CDR1 LGHNA and CDR2 YSLEER come from the germline V gene. CDR3 size: 15 residues. In DNA form, the CDR3 reads TGCGCCAGCAGCCAGGACAGGGGTGTTTCGTGGGGAAGGGTCTTC. Protein: CASSQDRGVSWGRVF.

The chain recombines TRBV19 with TRBJ2-6; 9 bases line up with TRBD1. In germline, CDR1 is LNHDA, CDR2 SQIVND (reference sequence). CDR3 length: 19 amino acids. V trimming: 4 bases; J trimming: 0 bases; junction bases outside the gene matches: 10. The CDR3 spells CASSTTGTGTLSGANVLTF. In nucleotides, the CDR3 is TGTGCCAGTAGTACAACCGGGACAGGGACTCTCTCTGGGGCCAACGTCCTGACTTTC.

This clone was seen a handful of times. This chain connects TRBV7-9 to TRBJ1-2; D gene uncertain. V lost 6 bases and J 6 bases, leaving 8 bases between the germline ends. The CDR3 has 11 amino acids. Germline V gene lookup returns CDR1 SEHNR and CDR2 FQNEAQ (reference sequence). The CDR3, as DNA: TGTGCCAGCAGTTCATGGGATGGCTACACCTTC. Translation gives CASSSWDGYTF.

The chain recombines TRBV30 with TRBJ1-5, with D maybe TRBD1 (5 bases). Trimming cost V 2 bases and J 6 bases, with 11 bases left between them. The length of the CDR3 is 13 residues. Germline values: CDR1 GTSNPN, CDR2 SVGIG (reference sequence). CDR3 protein: CAWSPQGFQPQHF. The DNA for the CDR3 is TGTGCCTGGAGTCCTCAGGGATTTCAGCCCCAGCATTTT.

The chain links TRBV11-1 to TRBJ1-2; 10 bases map to TRBD1. V gave up 5 bases and J gave up 2 bases; unmatched junction bases: 5. The germline V gene has CDR1 SGHAT and CDR2 FQDESV (reference sequence). The CDR3 is 15 amino acids. CDR3: CASSHTDRGNYGYTF. CDR3 DNA sequence: TGTGCCAGCAGCCATACGGACAGGGGGAACTATGGCTACACCTTC.

This chain uses TRBV6-5 with TRBJ2-3; TRBD2 agrees at 10 bases. This CDR3 is 15 amino acids long. Germline V gives CDR1 MNHEY, CDR2 SVGAGI. Trimming took 4 bases from V and 7 from J; bases not matched to a gene: 8. CDR3 amino acids: CASSSSSGRGNTQYF. DNA for the CDR3: TGTGCCAGCAGTTCGTCTAGCGGGAGAGGGAATACGCAGTATTTT.

This clone appeared a few times. The chain uses TRBV28 and TRBJ2-7; the match to TRBD1 covers 11 bases. The trim removed 6 bases at V and 5 bases at J, leaving 9 bases unmatched. CDR1 and CDR2 (germline): MDHEN, SYDVKM. The length of the CDR3 is 15 residues. CDR3 residues: CASSQAGTGGDEQYF. The DNA for the CDR3 is TGTGCCAGCAGCCAGGCCGGGACAGGGGGAGACGAGCAGTACTTC.

This clone has just one count. V is TRBV4-1 and J is TRBJ1-5; 7 nucleotides line up with TRBD1. Germline V gene data show CDR1 as MGHRA and CDR2 as YSYEKL. The CDR3 sequence is 14 residues long. V shed 6 bases, J shed 4 bases, and the junction held 6 bases outside the gene matches. CDR3 in amino acids: CASREQGGNQPQHF. The DNA of the CDR3 is TGCGCCAGCAGGGAGCAGGGGGGGAATCAGCCCCAGCATTTT.

In this sample, this clone turned up a few times. A read error may produce the germline difference seen at one junction end. The rearrangement joins TRBV4-2 to TRBJ2-7, with D perhaps TRBD1 (5 bases). Per the germline V gene, CDR1 is LGHNA and CDR2 is YNFKEQ. This CDR3 spans 16 amino acids. CDR3 DNA sequence: TGTGCCAGCGGCCATGATTTGGTCGACAGTGCCTACGAGCAGTACTTC. Its translation is CASGHDLVDSAYEQYF.

The V call is TRBV11-3, the J call TRBJ2-5; D may match TRBD1 or TRBD2 (6 bases each). The CDR3 runs 14 residues. In germline, CDR1 is SGHNT, CDR2 YENEEA. V shed 5 bases and J shed 5 bases, with 15 bases lying between them. The CDR3 loop is CASSQGLQGETQYF. Written as DNA, the CDR3 is TGTGCCAGCAGCCAGGGACTTCAGGGGGAGACCCAGTACTTC.